This T cell receptor beta chain was found in a study of blood T cells in healthy people across ages. Findings of the study overall: Reliance upon unsorted PBMCs precluded definitive naive versus antigen-experienced comparison.

There are 17 residues in the CDR3. The V segment lost 5 bases and the J segment 5 bases; nucleotides outside the gene matches: 14. Germline CDR1 SGHAT, CDR2 FQNNGV. The authors isolated at least 6 million PBMCs per sample. A second roughly 6 to 11 cycle PCR used barcoded and J-beta primers. In TCRdb, the 5' RACE reads were re-called with MiXCR into one record per CDR3 protein. The sample carries about 570,000 distinct CDR3 sequences, 27% recorded once. Note on this clonotype: As yet, its antigen is unknown.

Material for sequencing was blood. This clonotype was sampled from an older woman in good health. V usage is TRBV11-2 and J usage is TRBJ2-5; 10 bases agree with TRBD1. The CDR3 region has the DNA TGTGCCAGCAGCCCGACAGGGGGCTATCGCATTATGGAGACCCAGTACTTC. Translated: CASSPTGGYRIMETQYF.